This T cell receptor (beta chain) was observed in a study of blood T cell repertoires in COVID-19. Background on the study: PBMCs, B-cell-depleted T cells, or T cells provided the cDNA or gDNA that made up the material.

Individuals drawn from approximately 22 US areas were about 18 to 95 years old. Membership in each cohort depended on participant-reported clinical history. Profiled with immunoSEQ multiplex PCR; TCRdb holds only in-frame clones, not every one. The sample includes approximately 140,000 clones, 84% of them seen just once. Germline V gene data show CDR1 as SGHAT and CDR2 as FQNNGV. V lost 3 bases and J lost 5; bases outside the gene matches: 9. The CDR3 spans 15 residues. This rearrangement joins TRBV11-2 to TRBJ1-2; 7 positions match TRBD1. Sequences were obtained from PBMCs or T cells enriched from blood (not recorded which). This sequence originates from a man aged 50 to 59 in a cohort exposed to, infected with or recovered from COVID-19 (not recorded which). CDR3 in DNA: TGTGCCAGCAGCTTGACTGACAGGGAATATTATGGCTACACCTTC. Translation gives CASSLTDREYYGYTF. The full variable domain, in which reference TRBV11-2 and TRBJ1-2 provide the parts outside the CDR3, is EAGVAQSPRYKIIEKRQSVAFWCNPISGHATLYWYQQILGQGPKLLIQFQNNGVVDDSQLPKDRFSAERLKGVDSTLKIQPAKLEDSAVYLCASSLTDREYYGYTFGSGTRLTVV.